This TCR beta chain was captured in a study of blood T cell repertoires in COVID-19. Study details: In each case, the material was cDNA or gDNA derived from T cells, B-cell-depleted T cells, or PBMCs.

As processed by the authors: Reference gene primer amplification yielded estimated nucleated cell counts. This table comes from immunoSEQ multiplex PCR, and its TCRdb copy is limited to in-frame clones, with some not included. The V and J calls and clone size are taken from that table; D and trimming were inferred from the DNA. The sample shows about 310,000 clones, 70% to 90% of them seen only once. Recovered status in Cohort 3 required two negative PCRs, clearance, or symptom resolution. This receptor was obtained from a woman between 35 and 50 years old who had recovered from COVID-19. The sample taken for sequencing was PBMCs or T cells enriched from blood (not recorded which).

The CDR3 spells CASSRPGTYLPSYGYTF. The CDR3 bases are TGTGCCAGCAGCCGTCCCGGGACATATCTACCGTCGTATGGCTACACCTTC. The chain couples TRBV12-1 to TRBJ1-2; the listed D gene, TRBD1, was not tested against the DNA. TRBV12-1 counts as a pseudogene. The CDR3 contains 17 residues.